The 28 T cell receptor beta chains given below trace back to one sample, sequenced in a study of T cell responses to AZD1222 COVID-19 vaccine. Some clones are missing from TCRdb's copy, which holds only in-frame ones; the method was immunoSEQ multiplex PCR. The data show more than 150,000 clones, 70% to 90% seen once. The sample here was peripheral blood, taken on day 0 of AZD1222 vaccination. The receptors were gathered from an adult in good health.

The chain combines TRBV29-1 with TRBJ1-2; 7 nucleotides line up with TRBD1. Germline V gene data show CDR1 as SQVTM and CDR2 as ANQGSEA. CDR3 length equals 16 residues. J was trimmed by 2 bases and V by 2 bases; bases with no gene match: 11. In DNA form, the CDR3 reads TGCAGCGTTGAAAGGCGACAGGGAGGACGAAACTATGGCTACACCTTC. Translation gives CSVERRQGGRNYGYTF.

CDR3 in DNA: TGTGCCAGCAAACTGGCCACTGAAGCTTTCTTT. It is translated as CASKLATEAFF. This chain links TRBV27 with TRBJ1-1, with no clear D. Germline CDR1 reads MNHEY; CDR2 reads SMNVEV (reference sequence). V lost 7 bases to trimming and J lost 4 bases, with 7 bases between them. This CDR3 spans 11 amino acids.

The chain joins TRBV25-1 to TRBJ2-1, with a tentative D call TRBD2 (6 bases). Trimming removed 3 bases from V and 8 bases from J, with 14 bases in between. CDR3 length: 14 amino acids. Germline V CDR1 and CDR2: MGHDK, SYGVNS. CDR3 sequence (DNA): TGTGCCAGCAGTGACTCGGGAGCGAACTATGAGCAGTTCTTC. It codes for CASSDSGANYEQFF.

This rearrangement joins TRBV10-3 to TRBJ1-1; the match to TRBD1 covers 7 bases. The CDR3 totals 13 residues. Germline V gives CDR1 ENHRY, CDR2 SYGVKD. V dropped 7 bases and J dropped 3; count of bases not matched to a gene: 5. The CDR3 DNA reads as TGTGCCATCACCAATACAGGGGACACTGAAGCTTTCTTT. Translating it yields CAITNTGDTEAFF.

This clone has a handful of counts. The chain joins TRBV28 to TRBJ2-1, with TRBD2 matching over 8 bases. This CDR3 has 16 amino acids. Germline values: CDR1 MDHEN, CDR2 SYDVKM. J was trimmed by 3 bases and V by 6 bases; bases with no gene match: 10. The CDR3 protein is CASSSSGFRLYNEQFF. The CDR3 region has the DNA TGTGCCAGCAGCTCTAGCGGGTTTAGACTCTACAATGAGCAGTTCTTC.

The chain uses TRBV28 and TRBJ1-1, with unresolved D. The CDR3 runs 13 residues. V lost 5 bases and J lost 4, with 11 bases in between. Per germline, CDR1 MDHEN and CDR2 SYDVKM. In DNA, the CDR3 is TGTGCCAGCAGTCTTCCACCGTTCACTGAAGCTTTCTTT. This codes for CASSLPPFTEAFF. The full variable domain, completed using reference TRBV28 and TRBJ1-1, is DVKVTQSSRYLVKRTGEKVFLECVQDMDHENMFWYRQDPGLGLRLIYFSYDVKMKEKGDIPEGYSVSREKKERFSLILESASTNQTSMYLCASSLPPFTEAFFGQGTRLTVV.

This chain connects TRBV7-2 to TRBJ1-1; no reliable D call. The CDR3 runs to 13 residues. With 5 bases removed from V and 1 base from J, the gap between germline ends came to 8 bases. CDR1 and CDR2 (germline): SGHTA, FQGNSA. This CDR3 is CASSALPNTEAFF. The CDR3 DNA reads as TGTGCCAGCAGCGCTCTGCCGAACACTGAAGCTTTCTTT. Based on the CDR3 plus reference TRBV7-2 and TRBJ1-1, the full variable domain is GAGVSQSPSNKVTEKGKDVELRCDPISGHTALYWYRQSLGQGLEFLIYFQGNSAPDKSGLPSDRFSAERTGGSVSTLTIQRTQQEDSAVYLCASSALPNTEAFFGQGTRLTVV.

In its sample, this clone was seen once. V and J are TRBV5-4 and TRBJ2-5, with 8 positions matching TRBD2. In germline, CDR1 is SGHNT, CDR2 YYREEE (reference sequence). The CDR3 extends over 14 amino acids. V gave up 2 bases and J gave up 5 bases; unmatched junction bases: 5. The CDR3 DNA reads as TGTGCCAGCAGCTTCCTAGGCGGGGGGGAGACCCAGTACTTC. The encoded protein is CASSFLGGGETQYF.

The chain has TRBV5-6 and TRBJ1-2; D call uncertain. The germline gives CDR1 SGHDT, CDR2 YYEEEE. The CDR3 runs 17 residues. Trimming took 1 base from V and 8 from J, leaving 24 bases between them. DNA of the CDR3: TGTGCCAGCAGCTTGAACCCATTTGTTCCGACCTCGGAGGGCTACACCTTC. Protein: CASSLNPFVPTSEGYTF.

The chain couples TRBV19 to TRBJ2-1, with D hard to call. The CDR3 sequence is 13 residues long. Germline CDR1 and CDR2: LNHDA and SQIVND (reference sequence). V shed 6 bases and J shed 0 bases, with 6 bases lying between them. The CDR3 region has the DNA TGTGCCAGTAGAGAGAGCTCCTACAATGAGCAGTTCTTC. The encoded protein is CASRESSYNEQFF.

This clone was detected only a few times. CDR3 nucleotide sequence: TGTGCCAGCAGCTTAGGGGCCCTACAGGGTTTTACAGATACGCAGTATTTT. It specifies CASSLGALQGFTDTQYF. The V and J genes are TRBV7-3 and TRBJ2-3, with a tentative D call TRBD1 (6 bases). Trimming took 2 bases from V and 3 from J, leaving 18 bases between them. The CDR3 totals 17 residues. Looked up from germline, CDR1 is SGHTA and CDR2 is FQGTGA.

The V gene is TRBV28, the J gene TRBJ2-6; D unclear. V shed 8 bases and J shed 0 bases, with 8 bases lying between them. The CDR3 spans 14 residues. Germline assignment: CDR1 MDHEN and CDR2 SYDVKM. CDR3 region: CASDNNSGANVLTF. CDR3 DNA sequence: TGTGCCAGCGACAACAACTCTGGGGCCAACGTCCTGACTTTC.

The V and J genes are TRBV11-2 and TRBJ1-3; D ambiguous. The CDR3 spans 14 residues. Trimming took 7 bases from V and 0 from J, leaving 10 bases between them. CDR1 is SGHAT and CDR2 is FQNNGV in the germline V gene. DNA of the CDR3: TGTGCCAGCACCCTTACGGACTCTGGAAACACCATATATTTT. Encoded protein: CASTLTDSGNTIYF.

This clone occurred a few times. The rearrangement links TRBV11-2 to TRBJ1-4; D is unclear. Trimming removed 5 bases at V and 6 bases at J, with 13 bases between. In germline, CDR1 is SGHAT, CDR2 FQNNGV. The CDR3 contains 14 residues. The CDR3 coding sequence is TGTGCCAGCAGCCCCGAATGGGTCCATGAAAAACTGTTTTTT. The encoded protein is CASSPEWVHEKLFF. Full variable domain (rest looked up from reference TRBV11-2 and TRBJ1-4): EAGVAQSPRYKIIEKRQSVAFWCNPISGHATLYWYQQILGQGPKLLIQFQNNGVVDDSQLPKDRFSAERLKGVDSTLKIQPAKLEDSAVYLCASSPEWVHEKLFFGSGTQLSVL.

The CDR3 DNA sequence: TGTGCCAGCAGCACGGGGACTAGCGGGAGGGCCGTGGAGACCCAGTACTTC. It translates to CASSTGTSGRAVETQYF. The chain has TRBV9 and TRBJ2-5; TRBD2 agrees at 16 bases. In germline, CDR1 is SGDLS, CDR2 YYNGEE. The CDR3 runs 17 residues. The ends lost 4 bases at V and 5 bases at J; junction bases unmatched: 8.

The chain carries TRBV7-2 and TRBJ2-2; 9 bases are shared with TRBD2. CDR3 size: 16 residues. In germline, CDR1 is SGHTA, CDR2 FQGNSA. V was pared by 0 bases and J by 2 bases, with 1 base of the junction left unmatched. The CDR3 region is CASSLASGGNTGELFF. The CDR3 bases are TGTGCCAGCAGCTTAGCTAGCGGGGGAAACACCGGGGAGCTGTTTTTT.

This chain connects TRBV5-3 to TRBJ1-5, with a tentative D call TRBD1 (6 bases). TRBV5-3 is an ORF, and what it does is uncertain. CDR3 size: 14 residues. Trimming took 4 bases from V and 4 from J, leaving 12 bases between them. The CDR3: CARSARDKNQPQHF. The CDR3 coding sequence is TGTGCCAGAAGCGCCCGGGACAAAAATCAGCCCCAGCATTTT.

V and J are TRBV9 and TRBJ2-5, with D perhaps assigned TRBD1 or TRBD2 (6 bases each). The germline gives CDR1 SGDLS, CDR2 YYNGEE. V lost 3 bases to trimming and J lost 1 base, with 13 bases between them. The CDR3 runs 15 residues. Here the CDR3 DNA reads TGTGCCAGCAGCGCCGAGGGGGGCCTCCAAGAGACCCAGTACTTC. It specifies CASSAEGGLQETQYF.

The J gene is TRBJ1-2, the V gene TRBV28; perhaps TRBD1 as D (6 bases). With 2 bases removed from V and 6 bases from J, the gap between germline ends came to 10 bases. CDR1 and CDR2 from the germline V gene are MDHEN and SYDVKM. The CDR3 is made up of 13 amino acids. The CDR3 DNA reads TGTGCCAGCAGTTTAGTCCAGGGGAATGGCTACACCTTC. This sequence encodes CASSLVQGNGYTF.

The genes are TRBV7-6 and TRBJ1-2, with a possible D match to TRBD1 (6 bases). CDR1 and CDR2 (germline): SGHVS, FNYEAQ. V was clipped by 1 base and J by 8 bases, with 17 bases between them. The CDR3 spans 15 residues. The CDR3 loop is CASSLGGGGAKGYTF. The CDR3 coding sequence is TGTGCCAGCAGCTTAGGGGGCGGGGGCGCGAAGGGCTACACCTTC. Drawing the rest from reference TRBV7-6 and TRBJ1-2, the complete variable domain is GAGVSQSPRYKVTKRGQDVALRCDPISGHVSLYWYRQALGQGPEFLTYFNYEAQQDKSGLPNDRFSAERPEGSISTLTIQRTEQRDSAMYRCASSLGGGGAKGYTFGSGTRLTVV.

The chain uses TRBV19 and TRBJ1-1; the D gene is possibly TRBD1 (6 bases). Germline V CDR1 and CDR2: LNHDA, SQIVND (reference sequence). There are 13 residues in the CDR3. V lost 6 bases, J lost 1 base, and 9 bases lay in between. The CDR3: CASRQTGNTEAFF. DNA of the CDR3: TGTGCCAGTAGACAGACAGGGAACACTGAAGCTTTCTTT.

The rearrangement joins TRBV28 to TRBJ2-7; D uncertain. V gave up 6 bases and J gave up 3 bases, with 15 bases separating them. The CDR3 runs to 14 residues. CDR1 is MDHEN and CDR2 is SYDVKM in the germline V gene. This CDR3 is CASSPTEVHYEQYF. Here the CDR3 DNA reads TGTGCCAGCAGCCCAACTGAGGTACACTACGAGCAGTACTTC.

The CDR3 sequence: CASSLGTGPQFPEAFF. CDR3 sequence (DNA): TGTGCCAGCAGTTTAGGGACAGGACCCCAGTTCCCTGAAGCTTTCTTT. The chain combines TRBV28 with TRBJ1-1, with TRBD1 matching 8 bases. V dropped 2 bases and J dropped 6; count of bases not matched to a gene: 11. In germline, CDR1 is MDHEN, CDR2 SYDVKM. CDR3 size: 16 residues.

This clone was seen a single time. CDR3 loop: CASSVEGSRPNYGYTF. The CDR3 region has the DNA TGTGCCAGCAGCGTAGAAGGGAGCAGACCTAACTATGGCTACACCTTC. The chain employs TRBV9 and TRBJ1-2; no definite D call. The CDR3 runs 16 residues. With 0 bases removed from V and 0 bases from J, the gap between germline ends came to 12 bases. Germline V gives CDR1 SGDLS, CDR2 YYNGEE.

The table lists this clone with a few counts. This chain joins TRBV24-1 and TRBJ2-2, with 8 bases fitting TRBD1. Trimming at V came to 4 bases and at J to 3 bases, leaving 6 bases not matched to a gene. Germline assignment: CDR1 KGHDR and CDR2 SFDVKD. The CDR3 consists of 16 residues. CDR3 sequence reads: CATSDSGGWYTGELFF. CDR3 DNA: TGTGCCACCAGTGACTCAGGGGGCTGGTACACCGGGGAGCTGTTTTTT.

This clone has just a few counts. The J gene is TRBJ2-2, the V gene TRBV5-1, with D possibly TRBD2 on 6 matching bases. V shed 0 bases and J shed 5 bases, with 8 bases lying between them. Germline-derived CDR1 and CDR2 are SGHRS and YFSETQ. The CDR3 has 14 amino acids. The CDR3 nucleotides are TGCGCCAGCAGCTTGGGGGGAGGAACCGGGGAGCTGTTTTTT. The encoded protein is CASSLGGGTGELFF.

This clone was detected once. This chain joins TRBV4-3 and TRBJ1-2; 9 positions match TRBD1. The germline gives CDR1 LGHNA, CDR2 YSLEER. The V and J ends lost 0 bases and 3 bases, in that order; junction bases with no gene match: 2. CDR3 length: 15 residues. The DNA of the CDR3 is TGCGCCAGCAGCCAAGATCGGGACAGGGACTATGGCTACACCTTC. Its translation: CASSQDRDRDYGYTF.

The gene calls are TRBV4-2 and TRBJ1-4; D uncertain. Germline V CDR1 and CDR2: LGHNA, YNFKEQ. The ends were cut back, 0 bases at V and 4 bases at J, with 9 bases in the middle. The CDR3 totals 15 residues. CDR3 in amino acids: CASSQESMGNEKLFF. As DNA, the CDR3 is TGTGCCAGCAGCCAAGAATCGATGGGTAATGAAAAACTGTTTTTT.